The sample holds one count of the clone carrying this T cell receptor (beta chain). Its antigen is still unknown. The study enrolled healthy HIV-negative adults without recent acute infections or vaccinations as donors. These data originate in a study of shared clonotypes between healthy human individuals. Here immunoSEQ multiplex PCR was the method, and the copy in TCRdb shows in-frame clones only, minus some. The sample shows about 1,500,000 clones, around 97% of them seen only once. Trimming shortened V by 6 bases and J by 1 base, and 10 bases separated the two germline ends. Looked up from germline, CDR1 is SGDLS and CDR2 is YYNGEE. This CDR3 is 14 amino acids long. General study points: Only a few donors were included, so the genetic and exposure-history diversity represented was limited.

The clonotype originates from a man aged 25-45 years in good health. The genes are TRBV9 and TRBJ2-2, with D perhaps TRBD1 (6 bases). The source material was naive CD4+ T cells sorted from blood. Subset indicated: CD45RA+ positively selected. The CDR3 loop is CASTNRVNTGELFF. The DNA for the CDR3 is TGTGCCAGCACCAACAGGGTGAACACCGGGGAGCTGTTTTTT.